The 17 T cell receptor beta chains below all came from one sample that was sequenced in a study of radiotherapy plus CTLA-4 blockade in lung cancer. Sequenced by immunoSEQ multiplex PCR; TCRdb stores in-frame clones only, minus some. The sample contains about 87,000 clones, around 90% of which appear only once. The sample here was peripheral blood, taken from a patient treated with radiotherapy plus ipilimumab. These receptors all come from a human donor with non-small cell lung cancer that progressed on radiotherapy plus ipilimumab.

V usage is TRBV19 and J usage is TRBJ1-2; D perhaps matches TRBD1 (5 bases). CDR3 length: 14 residues. Trimming took off 3 bases at V and 2 bases at J, with 10 bases between the two ends. The germline gives CDR1 LNHDA, CDR2 SQIVND (reference sequence). The CDR3 sequence: CASSIEGSNYGYTF. Here the CDR3 DNA reads TGTGCCAGTAGTATCGAGGGGTCGAACTATGGCTACACCTTC. The whole variable domain, remainder taken from reference TRBV19 and TRBJ1-2, is DGGITQSPKYLFRKEGQNVTLSCEQNLNHDAMYWYRQDPGQGLRLIYYSQIVNDFQKGDIAEGYSVSREKKESFPLTVTSAQKNPTAFYLCASSIEGSNYGYTFGSGTRLTVV.

The V gene is TRBV9, the J gene TRBJ2-1; no definite D call. CDR3 length: 15 residues. The germline V and J ends were trimmed by 0 bases and 7 bases, with 14 bases remaining between them. Germline assignment: CDR1 SGDLS and CDR2 YYNGEE. The CDR3 loop reads CASSVVEVFVNEQFF. The CDR3 DNA reads as TGTGCCAGCAGCGTAGTTGAGGTCTTCGTGAATGAGCAGTTCTTC.

This chain connects TRBV28 to TRBJ1-3, with 10 bases matching TRBD1. This CDR3 contains 15 residues. CDR1 MDHEN and CDR2 SYDVKM come from the germline V gene. V lost 6 bases, J lost 4 bases, and 6 bases stayed unmatched. The CDR3, as DNA: TGTGCCAGCAGGGGGACAGGGGCTATCGGAAACACCATATATTTT. Translated: CASRGTGAIGNTIYF. Using reference TRBV28 and TRBJ1-3 for the parts outside the CDR3, the full variable domain is DVKVTQSSRYLVKRTGEKVFLECVQDMDHENMFWYRQDPGLGLRLIYFSYDVKMKEKGDIPEGYSVSREKKERFSLILESASTNQTSMYLCASRGTGAIGNTIYFGEGSWLTVV.

The chain links TRBV30 to TRBJ2-1; D call uncertain. Trimming pared 1 base from V and 8 bases from J, leaving 12 bases between. The CDR3 contains 13 residues. Germline values: CDR1 GTSNPN, CDR2 SVGIG (reference sequence). The CDR3, as DNA: TGTGCCTGGAGTGGAGGCGGCGGTCATGAGCAGTTCTTC. Translated: CAWSGGGGHEQFF.

This chain's CDR3 is CASSQEHSLAGGPLYEQFF. The CDR3 region has the DNA TGCGCCAGCAGCCAAGAGCATAGCCTAGCGGGGGGGCCTTTGTATGAGCAGTTCTTC. The genes are TRBV4-1 and TRBJ2-1; 12 bases line up with TRBD2. The trim removed 0 bases at V and 8 bases at J, leaving 14 bases unmatched. Germline V gene lookup returns CDR1 MGHRA and CDR2 YSYEKL. This CDR3 spans 19 amino acids.

The rearrangement links TRBV10-3 to TRBJ1-4; 10 bases line up with TRBD1. The CDR3 is 13 residues long. The germline V gene has CDR1 ENHRY and CDR2 SYGVKD. J was trimmed by 7 bases and V by 10 bases; bases with no gene match: 6. The chain's CDR3 is CATMGQGSEKLFF. The CDR3 DNA sequence: TGTGCCACCATGGGACAGGGGTCTGAAAAACTGTTTTTT.

The CDR3 DNA reads as TGTGCCAGCAGTGAGGAGGTAAACTATGGCTACACCTTC. This translates into CASSEEVNYGYTF. The gene calls are TRBV6-1 and TRBJ1-2, with D uncertain. Trimming removed 3 bases at V and 2 bases at J, with 7 bases between. The CDR3 has 13 residues. The V gene's germline CDR1 is MNHNS and CDR2 SASEGT.

This clone was observed a few times. This chain uses TRBV7-2 with TRBJ2-1, with D uncertain. The V gene lost 4 bases and the J gene lost 6 bases, with 4 bases spanning the gap. The CDR3 is made up of 11 amino acids. The V gene's germline CDR1 is SGHTA and CDR2 FQGNSA. CDR3 amino acids: CASSSLNEQFF. DNA for the CDR3: TGTGCCAGCAGCTCCCTCAATGAGCAGTTCTTC.

This sequence joins TRBV19 and TRBJ1-1; unclear D gene. Germline CDR1 and CDR2: LNHDA and SQIVND (reference sequence). CDR3 length: 13 residues. V lost 3 bases to trimming and J lost 1 base, with 6 bases between them. The CDR3 region is CASSIPPNTEAFF. The CDR3 DNA reads TGTGCCAGTAGTATTCCACCGAACACTGAAGCTTTCTTT.

The J gene is TRBJ2-5, the V gene TRBV2; 11 bases are shared with TRBD1. The J segment lost 4 bases and the V segment lost 4 bases, leaving 2 bases of the junction unmatched. CDR1 SNHLY and CDR2 FYNNEI come from the germline V gene. This CDR3 has 14 residues. The CDR3: CASSGTGGRETQYF. DNA for the CDR3: TGTGCCAGCAGTGGGACAGGGGGCCGAGAGACCCAGTACTTC.

The V and J genes are TRBV19 and TRBJ2-1, with D possibly matching TRBD2 (6 bases). The V end was cut by 3 bases, the J end by 9 bases, with 12 bases between. The CDR3 loop spans 13 amino acids. Germline V gives CDR1 LNHDA, CDR2 SQIVND (reference sequence). The CDR3 DNA reads as TGTGCCAGTAGTATGGCCCCAGCGGGTGAGCAGTTCTTC. Amino acids: CASSMAPAGEQFF.

The chain has TRBV5-1 and TRBJ2-3; the D gene is possibly TRBD1 (7 bases). Germline loops: CDR1 SGHRS, CDR2 YFSETQ. V lost 7 bases and J lost 4, with 16 bases in between. The CDR3 is 14 residues long. CDR3 sequence reads: CASGGTAVSDTQYF. In DNA, the CDR3 is TGCGCCAGCGGGGGGACAGCGGTGTCAGATACGCAGTATTTT.

The V gene is TRBV7-9, the J gene TRBJ2-7; 9 bases agree with TRBD1. CDR3 length equals 14 residues. Losses at the gene ends were 5 bases for V and 2 bases for J; bases not matched to a gene: 4. Germline V CDR1 and CDR2: SEHNR, FQNEAQ (reference sequence). CDR3 sequence reads: CASSAYRGPYEQYF. The CDR3 region has the DNA TGTGCCAGCAGCGCGTACAGGGGGCCCTACGAGCAGTACTTC.

This clone was seen only once. The rearrangement joins TRBV4-2 to TRBJ2-7; the D gene could be TRBD1 or TRBD2 (5 bases each). This CDR3 contains 12 residues. Germline V gene data show CDR1 as LGHNA and CDR2 as YNFKEQ. Between the trimmed V and J ends, which lost 2 bases and 7 bases, there was a span of 9 bases. CDR3 sequence: CASSQRWGEQYF. CDR3 DNA: TGTGCCAGCAGCCAACGGTGGGGGGAGCAGTACTTC.

The chain recombines TRBV6-5 with TRBJ1-2; D unresolved. Trimming took off 10 bases at V and 3 bases at J, with 15 bases between the two ends. Germline V lookup: CDR1 MNHEY, CDR2 SVGAGI. This CDR3 has 13 residues. The DNA of the CDR3 is TGTGCCACCAGGAGCCAGCCGTACTATGGCTACACCTTC. Translated, it gives CATRSQPYYGYTF.

The rearrangement links TRBV7-2 to TRBJ1-4; TRBD1 matches at 10 bases. The CDR3 totals 18 residues. Trimming took 2 bases from V and 6 from J; bases not matched to a gene: 12. Germline values: CDR1 SGHTA, CDR2 FQGNSA. The CDR3: CASSLLPGQGMSDEKLFF. The DNA of the CDR3 is TGTGCCAGCAGCTTACTTCCGGGACAGGGGATGTCCGATGAAAAACTGTTTTTT. Drawing the rest from reference TRBV7-2 and TRBJ1-4, the complete variable domain is GAGVSQSPSNKVTEKGKDVELRCDPISGHTALYWYRQSLGQGLEFLIYFQGNSAPDKSGLPSDRFSAERTGGSVSTLTIQRTQQEDSAVYLCASSLLPGQGMSDEKLFFGSGTQLSVL.

The chain joins TRBV7-9 to TRBJ1-1; a possible D gene is TRBD1 (5 bases). V gave up 5 bases and J gave up 4 bases, with 14 bases separating them. Germline V gene sequence: CDR1 SEHNR, CDR2 FQNEAQ (reference sequence). The CDR3 sequence is 14 residues long. The CDR3 reads CASSTEVGTTEAFF. In nucleotides, the CDR3 is TGTGCCAGCAGCACAGAGGTCGGGACCACTGAAGCTTTCTTT.